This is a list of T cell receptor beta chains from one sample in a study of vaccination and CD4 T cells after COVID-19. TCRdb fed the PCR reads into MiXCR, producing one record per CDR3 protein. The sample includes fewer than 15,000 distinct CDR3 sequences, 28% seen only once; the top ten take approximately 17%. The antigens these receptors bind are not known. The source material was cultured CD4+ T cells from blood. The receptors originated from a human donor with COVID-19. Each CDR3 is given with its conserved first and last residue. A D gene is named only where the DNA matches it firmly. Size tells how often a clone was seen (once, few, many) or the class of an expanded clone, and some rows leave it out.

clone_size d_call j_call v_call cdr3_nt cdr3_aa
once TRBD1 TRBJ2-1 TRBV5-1 TGCGCCAGCAGCGGGGGACAGGGGGCTTACAATGAGCAGTTCTTC CASSGGQGAYNEQFF
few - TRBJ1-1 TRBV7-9 TGTGCCAGCAGCCCCCCCTCCCCCGGGGGGGGGACTGAAGCTTTCTTT CASSPPSPGGGTEAFF
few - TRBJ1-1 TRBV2 TGTGCCAGCAGTGATAGGAGGAGTTCTACTTGGGCCACTGAAGCTTTCTTT CASSDRRSSTWATEAFF
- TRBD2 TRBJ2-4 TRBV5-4 TGTGCCAGCAGCTTGGAGGGCGGGGGGGCTGCCAAAAACATTCAGTACTTC CASSLEGGGAAKNIQYF
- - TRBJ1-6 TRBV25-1 TGTGCCAGCAGTGAATCCGGGACCGGGGACGACCGAAATTCACCCCTCCACTTT CASSESGTGDDRNSPLHF
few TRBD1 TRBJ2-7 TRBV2 TGTGCCAGCAGTGGGAACAGGGGCTCCCGCTTCTACGAGCAGTACTTC CASSGNRGSRFYEQYF
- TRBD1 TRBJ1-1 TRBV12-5 TGTGCTAGTGGTTCGTTACAGGGGGCGACCATGAACACTGAAGCTTTCTTT CASGSLQGATMNTEAFF
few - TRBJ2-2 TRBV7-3 TGTGCCAGCAGCAGAAGAGGGGGATCCGGGGAGCTGTTTTTT CASSRRGGSGELFF
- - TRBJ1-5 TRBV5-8 TGTGCCAGCAGCTTGGAAGTACAGGGAACTCAGCCCCAGCATTTT CASSLEVQGTQPQHF
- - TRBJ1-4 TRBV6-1 TGTGCCAGCAGTGGGGGTCAGCTGAATGAAAAACTGTTTTTT CASSGGQLNEKLFF
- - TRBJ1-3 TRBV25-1 TGTGCCAGCAGTGAAGAGCGGTCTGGAAACACCATATATTTT CASSEERSGNTIYF
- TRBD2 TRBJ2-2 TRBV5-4 TGTGCCAGCAGCTTGGCCTTGCGGGGGGTCACCGGGGAGCTGTTTTTT CASSLALRGVTGELFF
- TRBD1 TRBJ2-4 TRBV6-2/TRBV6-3 TGTGCCAGCAGTTACTACTCCGGGACAGGGATGGGAAACATTCAGTACTTC CASSYYSGTGMGNIQYF
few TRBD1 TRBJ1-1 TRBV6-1 TGTGCCAGCAGAGGCCAGGGGGCAGGGGACACTGAAGCTTTCTTT CASRGQGAGDTEAFF
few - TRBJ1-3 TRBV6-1 TGTGCCAGCAGTGAAGCGGCGGTCCGGACCACGTATTTT CASSEAAVRTTYF
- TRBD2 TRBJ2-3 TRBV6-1 TGTGCCATCCATCTAGCGGGGGGGGCAGATACGCAGTATTTT CAIHLAGGADTQYF
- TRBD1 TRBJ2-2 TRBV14 TGTGCCAGCAGCCAACAACTCTGGGGACAGGGTGCCGCCGGGGAGCTGTTTTTT CASSQQLWGQGAAGELFF
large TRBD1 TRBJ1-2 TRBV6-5 TGTGCCAGCAGTTACTCGGACAGGGGGCTATCGGGCTACACCTTC CASSYSDRGLSGYTF
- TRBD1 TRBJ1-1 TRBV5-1 TGCGCCAGCAGCGCACAGGGGGCGAACACTGAAGCTTTCTTT CASSAQGANTEAFF
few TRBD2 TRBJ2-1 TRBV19 TGTGCCTGTAGGGGCGGGGGGGCCTACAATGAGCAGTTCTTC CACRGGGAYNEQFF
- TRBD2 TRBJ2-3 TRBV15 TGTGCCACCAGCAGAGATACTAGCGGCACAGATACGCAGTATTTT CATSRDTSGTDTQYF
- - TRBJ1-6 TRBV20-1 TGCAGTGCTAGAGTAGGCAGGTGGATCACATATAATTCACCCCTCCACTTT CSARVGRWITYNSPLHF
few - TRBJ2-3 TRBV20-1 TGCAGTGCTAGAGATGACCGGGGGAGCACAGATACGCAGTATTTT CSARDDRGSTDTQYF
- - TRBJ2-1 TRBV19 TGTGCCAGTAGTCAGAACCATGAGCAGTTCTTC CASSQNHEQFF
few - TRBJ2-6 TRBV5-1 TGCGCCAGCAGCGATTTACTCTCTGGGGCCAACGTCCTGACTTTC CASSDLLSGANVLTF
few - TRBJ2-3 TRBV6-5 TGTGCCAGCAGTTACCCAGACGTCCCAGATACGCAGTATTTT CASSYPDVPDTQYF
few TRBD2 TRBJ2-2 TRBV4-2 TGTGCCAGCAGCCAAGTCAATAAGGCGGGGGGCCCGCACGGGGAGCTGTTTTTT CASSQVNKAGGPHGELFF
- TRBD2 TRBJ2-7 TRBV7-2 TGTGCCAGCAGCTTAATGGTAGCGGGGGATTACGAGCAGTACTTC CASSLMVAGDYEQYF
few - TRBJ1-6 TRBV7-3 TGTGCCAGCAGCCCCACGGGGGGGTTTGGCTCACCCCTCCACTTT CASSPTGGFGSPLHF
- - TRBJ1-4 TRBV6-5 TGTGCCAGCAGTTACTCGAGTCGAGGGATGGAAAAACTGTTTTTT CASSYSSRGMEKLFF
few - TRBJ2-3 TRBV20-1 TGTTCGTCCGGGGGGCTCACAGATACGCAGTATTTT CSSGGLTDTQYF
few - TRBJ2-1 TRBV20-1 TGCAGTGCTAGTGGGGCCGTCTACAATGAGCAGTTCTTC CSASGAVYNEQFF
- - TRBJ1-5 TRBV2 TGTGCCAGCAGTCCACCGGGACAAACGCTGTATCAGCCCCAGCATTTT CASSPPGQTLYQPQHF
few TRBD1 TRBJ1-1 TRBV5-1 TGCGCCAGCAGCGTATTAGGGGGCGCGGGGACTGAAGCTTTCTTT CASSVLGGAGTEAFF
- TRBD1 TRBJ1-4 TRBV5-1 TGCGCCAGCAGCCCCGACAGGGCTTCGACTAATGAAAAACTGTTTTTT CASSPDRASTNEKLFF
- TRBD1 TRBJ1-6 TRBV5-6 TGTGCCAGCAGCTTGGTCTTTTCAGGGGGCTCACCCCTCCACTTT CASSLVFSGGSPLHF
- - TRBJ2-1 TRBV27 TGTGCCAGCAGAGTACACGATGAGCAGTTCTTC CASRVHDEQFF
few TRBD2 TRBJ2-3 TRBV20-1 TGCAGTGCCACTAGACTAGCGGAAAGCACAGATACGCAGTATTTT CSATRLAESTDTQYF
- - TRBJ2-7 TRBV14 TGTGCCAGCAGCCAAGAACTAGGTGCCGAGCAGTACTTC CASSQELGAEQYF
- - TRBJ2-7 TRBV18 TGTGCCAGCTCACCCGATCCTGAAGGGGAGCAGTACTTC CASSPDPEGEQYF
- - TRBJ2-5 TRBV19 TGTGCCAGTAGTACCCAGGGGCGTCGGGAGACCCAGTACTTC CASSTQGRRETQYF
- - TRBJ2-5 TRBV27 TGTGCCAGCAGTGTTCGGTCCCAGGGAGAGACCCAGTACTTC CASSVRSQGETQYF
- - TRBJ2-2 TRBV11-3 TGTGCCAGCAGCTCTGACGGGACCGGGGAGCTGTTTTTT CASSSDGTGELFF
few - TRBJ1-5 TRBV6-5 TGTGCCAGCAGTTACGGCCCTAGCAATCAGCCCCAGCATTTT CASSYGPSNQPQHF
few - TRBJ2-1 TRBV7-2 TGTGCCAGCAGCTTAAGGACCCTCGCAAATGAGCAGTTCTTC CASSLRTLANEQFF
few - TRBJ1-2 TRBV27 TGTGCCAGCAGACACAGGGAGGGGAAGGACTATGGCTACACCTTC CASRHREGKDYGYTF
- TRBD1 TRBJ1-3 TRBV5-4 TGTGCCAGCAGCCCACAGGGGGCGAGTGGAAACACCATATATTTT CASSPQGASGNTIYF
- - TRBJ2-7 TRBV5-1 TGCGCCAGCAGAAGATACGAGCAGTACTTC CASRRYEQYF
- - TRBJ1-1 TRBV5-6 TGTGCCAGCAGCTTAGGGTCGAACACTGAAGCTTTCTTT CASSLGSNTEAFF
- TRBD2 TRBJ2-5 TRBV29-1 TGCAGCGTACTATTAGCGGGGGGGCAAGAGACCCAGTACTTC CSVLLAGGQETQYF
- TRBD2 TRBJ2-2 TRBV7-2 TGTGCCAGCAGCTCAGCGGGGACGAGCACCGGGGAGCTGTTTTTT CASSSAGTSTGELFF
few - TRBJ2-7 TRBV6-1 TGTGCCAGCAGGGGGGACTACGAGCAGTACTTC CASRGDYEQYF
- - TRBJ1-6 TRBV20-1 TGCAGTGCTAGAGAAAAAGGGCCGGGGCCCCTCCACTTT CSAREKGPGPLHF
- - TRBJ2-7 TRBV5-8 TGTGCCAGCAGCTTCCACAGGGTTTCGAACTACGAGCAGTACTTC CASSFHRVSNYEQYF
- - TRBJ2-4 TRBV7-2 TGTGCCAGCAGCTTAGCAAGCGCGTCGGCCAAAAACATTCAGTACTTC CASSLASASAKNIQYF
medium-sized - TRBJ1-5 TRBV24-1 TGTGCCACCAGTGACTCTCAGCCCGGTAGCAATCAGCCCCAGCATTTT CATSDSQPGSNQPQHF
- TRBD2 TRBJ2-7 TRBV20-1 TGCAGTGCTCCGCCGGGACTAGCGGGGTACGAGCAGTACTTC CSAPPGLAGYEQYF